These T cell receptor beta chains were read from a single sample in a study of blood T cell repertoires in COVID-19. Some clones are missing from TCRdb's copy, which holds only in-frame ones; the method was immunoSEQ multiplex PCR. Among about 220,000 clones, 88% were seen once, and the ten largest hold approximately 14%. Sequencing input: PBMCs or T cells enriched from blood (not recorded which). The source of these receptors is a woman aged 45-60 years with acute COVID-19. CDR3s include the opening cysteine and the closing phenylalanine or tryptophan. A D gene is named only where the DNA matches it firmly. Rows give clone size only sometimes, using once, few, many, or a class for an expanded clone.

d_call | j_call | clone_size | v_call | cdr3_nt | cdr3_aa
TRBD2 | TRBJ2-1 | once | TRBV4-2 | TGTGCCAGCAGCCAAGAGCTAGCGGGACGGCCCTACAATGAGCAGTTCTTC | CASSQELAGRPYNEQFF
TRBD1 | TRBJ2-1 | NA | TRBV27 | TGTGTCAGCAGTTGGACAGGAAGCTCCTACAATGAGCAGTTCTTC | CVSSWTGSSYNEQFF
NA | TRBJ2-5 | NA | TRBV10-3 | TGTGCCATCAGTGAGTCGTTGATCCTCACAAATAAGCCAGCGTACCAAGAGACCCAGTACTTC | CAISESLILTNKPAYQETQYF
TRBD1 | TRBJ1-1 | NA | TRBV27 | TGTGCCAGCAGTAAAGGGGGACAGGACCCGAACACTGAAGCTTTCTTT | CASSKGGQDPNTEAFF
TRBD1 | TRBJ1-2 | NA | TRBV27 | TGTGCCAGCAGTTTCAACCCCCCAGGGGGTGGCTACATCTTC | CASSFNPPGGGYIF
TRBD1 | TRBJ2-7 | NA | TRBV27 | TGTGCCAGCAGCGGGGACAGCCTCCCGGAGCAGTACTTC | CASSGDSLPEQYF
TRBD1 | TRBJ1-2 | once | TRBV5-5 | TGTGCCAGCAGTCGAGACAGGGCATATGGCTACACCTTC | CASSRDRAYGYTF
TRBD2 | TRBJ2-7 | NA | TRBV24-1 | TGTGCCACCAGTGATTCGACTAGCGGGAGGAGGCGGCAGTACTTC | CATSDSTSGRRRQYF
NA | TRBJ1-1 | NA | TRBV7-3 | TGTGCCAGCAGCTTAGAAGCAGGGAAAACCACTGAAGCTTTCTTT | CASSLEAGKTTEAFF
NA | TRBJ1-2 | few | TRBV27 | TGTGCCACCTCCCTCTCGGTCGGGGTTGGAGGCTACACCTTC | CATSLSVGVGGYTF
NA | TRBJ2-3 | NA | TRBV7-2 | TGTGCCAGCAGCCCAGGTTACCTCAGCACAGATACGCAGTATTTT | CASSPGYLSTDTQYF
NA | TRBJ2-3 | NA | TRBV18 | TGTGCCAGCTCACCGGGCAGCCGCACAGATACGCAGTATTTT | CASSPGSRTDTQYF
TRBD2 | TRBJ2-1 | NA | TRBV12-5 | TGTGCTAGTGGTTTGGGCATTAGCGGGAGCTCCTACAATGAGCAGTTCTTC | CASGLGISGSSYNEQFF
TRBD1 | TRBJ2-3 | once | TRBV5-1 | TGCGCCAGCAGCCTGGCGGGACAGGGGGCCACAGATACGCAGTATTTT | CASSLAGQGATDTQYF
NA | TRBJ2-7 | NA | TRBV24-1 | TGTGCCACCAGTGATTGGACTCACGATTACGAGCAGTACTTC | CATSDWTHDYEQYF
TRBD1 | TRBJ2-7 | NA | TRBV4-1 | TGCGCCAGCAGCCAAGATAGTACAGGGGCCTCCTACGAGCAGTACTTC | CASSQDSTGASYEQYF
TRBD1 | TRBJ1-6 | NA | TRBV9 | TGTGCCAGCAGCGCCGGACAGGGCCCGAGCTCCTATAATTCACCCCTCCACTTT | CASSAGQGPSSYNSPLHF
TRBD1 | TRBJ1-5 | NA | TRBV27 | TGTGCCAGCAGGACAGGGGGCCTGCCCCAGCATTTT | CASRTGGLPQHF
NA | TRBJ1-6 | NA | TRBV6-1 | TGTGCCAGCAGTGAATACGGGGGTTGGGGAAATTCACCCCTCCACTTT | CASSEYGGWGNSPLHF
NA | TRBJ1-2 | NA | TRBV19 | TGTGCGGGGGGGGACAAGGTAATCCGCGAGGGCTACACCTTC | CAGGDKVIREGYTF
NA | TRBJ2-7 | NA | TRBV30 | TGTGCCTGGGGAGAATACTACGAGCAGTACTTC | CAWGEYYEQYF
NA | TRBJ1-5 | NA | TRBV19 | TGTGCCAGTAGTATGGATGAGCGGGGCAGCAATCAGCCCCAGCATTTT | CASSMDERGSNQPQHF
TRBD1 | TRBJ1-5 | NA | TRBV5-5 | TGTGCCAGCAGCTTGGGGGCAGGGGGCAAGGCCCAGCATTTT | CASSLGAGGKAQHF
TRBD1 | TRBJ1-1 | NA | TRBV3-1/TRBV3-2 | TGTGCCAGCAGCCAACGGACAGGGTGGAACACTGAAGCTTTCTTT | CASSQRTGWNTEAFF
TRBD2 | TRBJ2-7 | NA | TRBV5-1 | TGCGCCAGCAGCACCGGACTAGCGGGAGGGCCTAACGCCTACGAGCAGTACTTC | CASSTGLAGGPNAYEQYF
NA | TRBJ1-3 | NA | TRBV3-1/TRBV3-2 | TGTGCCAGCAGCCGAATCGGAGGTCCCTCTGGAAACACCATATATTTT | CASSRIGGPSGNTIYF